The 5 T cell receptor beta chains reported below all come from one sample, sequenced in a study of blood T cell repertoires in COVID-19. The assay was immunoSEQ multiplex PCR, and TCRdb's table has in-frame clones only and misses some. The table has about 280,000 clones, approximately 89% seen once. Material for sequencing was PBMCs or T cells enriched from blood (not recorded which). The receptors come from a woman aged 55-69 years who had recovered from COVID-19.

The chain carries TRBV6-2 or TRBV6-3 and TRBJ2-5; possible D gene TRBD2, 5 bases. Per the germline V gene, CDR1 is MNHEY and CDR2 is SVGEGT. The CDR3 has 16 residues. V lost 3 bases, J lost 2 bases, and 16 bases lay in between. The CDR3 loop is CASSYGLREPQETQYF. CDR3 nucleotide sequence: TGTGCCAGCAGTTATGGGTTGAGGGAGCCTCAAGAGACCCAGTACTTC.

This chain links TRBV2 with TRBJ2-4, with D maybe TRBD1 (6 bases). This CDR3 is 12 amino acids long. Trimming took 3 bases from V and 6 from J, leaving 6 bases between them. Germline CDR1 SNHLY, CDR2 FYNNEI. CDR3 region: CASSDRGNIQYF. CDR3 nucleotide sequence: TGTGCCAGCAGTGACAGGGGAAACATTCAGTACTTC.

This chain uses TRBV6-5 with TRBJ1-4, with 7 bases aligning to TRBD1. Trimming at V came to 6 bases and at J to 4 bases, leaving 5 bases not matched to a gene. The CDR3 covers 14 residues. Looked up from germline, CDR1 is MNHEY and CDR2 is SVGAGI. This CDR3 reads CASRGQNYNEKLFF. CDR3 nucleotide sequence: TGTGCCAGCAGGGGACAGAATTATAATGAAAAACTGTTTTTT.

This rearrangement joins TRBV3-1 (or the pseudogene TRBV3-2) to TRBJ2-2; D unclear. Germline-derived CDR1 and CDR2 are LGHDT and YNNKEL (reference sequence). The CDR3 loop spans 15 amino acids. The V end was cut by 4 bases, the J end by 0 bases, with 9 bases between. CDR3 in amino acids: CASSPSVSNTGELFF. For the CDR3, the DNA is TGTGCCAGCAGCCCCTCCGTGTCGAACACCGGGGAGCTGTTTTTT.

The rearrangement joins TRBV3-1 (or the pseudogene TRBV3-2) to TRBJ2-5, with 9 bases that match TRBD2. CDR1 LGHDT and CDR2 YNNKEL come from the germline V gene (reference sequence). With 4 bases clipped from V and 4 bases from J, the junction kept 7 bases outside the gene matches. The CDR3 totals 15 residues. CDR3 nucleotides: TGTGCCAGCAGCCTGCCGGGGACTAGCATAGAGACCCAGTACTTC. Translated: CASSLPGTSIETQYF.